This record concerns one TCR beta chain sequence. The junction departs from the called germline gene at one end, perhaps through a read error. Other DNA sequences within the sample encode an identical CDR3. The data were obtained in a study of cytomegalovirus exposure and HLA in healthy donors. Germline CDR1 and CDR2: MNHEY and SMNVEV (reference sequence). CDR3 length: 14 amino acids. Primers: 60 Vbeta forward and 13 Jbeta reverse. The method was immunoSEQ multiplex PCR; TCRdb's version includes in-frame clones alone and lacks a portion of them. The sample holds around 200,000 clones; roughly 77% are singletons and the top ten take approximately 3%.

The chain recombines TRBV27 with TRBJ1-1; no definite D call. The receptor was isolated from a woman in her 30s in good health and CMV-seropositive. The sample comprised PBMCs. The CDR3 reads CASSLFSGNTEAFF. Here the CDR3 DNA reads TGTGCCAGCAGTTTATTCTCGGGGAACACTGAGGCTTTCTTT.